One sample yielded the 13 T cell receptor beta chains listed below, sequenced in a study of OX40 agonist ivuxolimab in advanced cancers. This table comes from immunoSEQ multiplex PCR, and its TCRdb copy is limited to in-frame clones, with some not included. The table includes over 65,000 clones, roughly 86% detected once. Sequencing was performed on CD4+ or CD8+ T cells sorted from blood, taken in a trial of the OX40 agonist ivuxolimab. All receptors come from an adult with an advanced solid tumor such as melanoma, head and neck, liver or kidney cancer.

The chain has TRBV5-6 and TRBJ1-5, with a possible D match to TRBD1 (6 bases). CDR3 length: 16 residues. V was pared by 2 bases and J by 7 bases, with 19 bases between. Germline CDR1 and CDR2: SGHDT and YYEEEE. This CDR3 is CASSFAARGTWQPQHF. CDR3 DNA: TGTGCCAGCAGCTTCGCGGCCAGGGGAACCTGGCAGCCCCAGCATTTT.

V usage is TRBV30 and J usage is TRBJ1-2; 7 bases are shared with TRBD1. Unmatched junction bases numbered 11, after V lost 5 bases and J lost 5 bases. Germline loops: CDR1 GTSNPN, CDR2 SVGIG (reference sequence). The CDR3 is made up of 14 amino acids. The CDR3 region is CAWVRGAFGYGYTF. The DNA of the CDR3 is TGTGCCTGGGTCAGGGGGGCGTTCGGGTATGGCTACACCTTC.

CDR3 nucleotides: TGTGCCAGCAGTTACCGGAAAGGGGGCCTCTACAATGAGCAGTTCTTC. Its protein is CASSYRKGGLYNEQFF. The V gene is TRBV6-5, the J gene TRBJ2-1, with 7 bases lining up with TRBD1. Looked up from germline, CDR1 is MNHEY and CDR2 is SVGAGI. The V gene end was trimmed by 2 bases and the J gene end by 3 bases; junction bases not matched to a gene: 7. This CDR3 has 16 residues.

The V and J genes are TRBV11-2 and TRBJ1-2; D uncertain. This CDR3 has 12 amino acids. The V gene's germline CDR1 is SGHAT and CDR2 FQNNGV. The germline V and J ends were trimmed by 1 base and 8 bases, with 8 bases remaining between them. Here the CDR3 DNA reads TGTGCCAGCAGCTTAGTTGGCGGGGGCTACACCTTC. Its protein is CASSLVGGGYTF.

The chain links TRBV6-1 to TRBJ1-5; no clear D gene. CDR1 is MNHNS and CDR2 is SASEGT in the germline V gene. The V and J ends lost 6 bases and 0 bases respectively, with 6 bases between them. The CDR3 runs 13 residues. This CDR3 is CASRTVSNQPQHF. The DNA of the CDR3 is TGTGCCAGCAGGACGGTTAGCAATCAGCCCCAGCATTTT.

The chain recombines TRBV18 with TRBJ2-7; maybe TRBD1 (5 bases). The CDR3 is made up of 15 amino acids. Germline CDR1 KGHSH, CDR2 LQKENI. V shed 0 bases and J shed 4 bases, with 13 bases lying between them. The CDR3 protein is CASSPPSQGSYEQYF. The CDR3 region has the DNA TGTGCCAGCTCACCACCGTCCCAGGGATCTTACGAGCAGTACTTC.

This clone was observed a handful of times. The chain couples TRBV29-1 to TRBJ2-5, with D perhaps matching TRBD2 (6 bases). Germline-derived CDR1 and CDR2 are SQVTM and ANQGSEA. The V end was cut by 4 bases, the J end by 5 bases, with 11 bases between. CDR3 length: 12 residues. CDR3 amino acids: CSVGLVDETQYF. In DNA form, the CDR3 reads TGCAGCGTTGGACTAGTCGACGAGACCCAGTACTTC.

V usage is TRBV6-1 and J usage is TRBJ1-5, with 9 bases fitting TRBD1. This CDR3 contains 17 residues. The germline V gene encodes CDR1 MNHNS and CDR2 SASEGT. J was trimmed by 4 bases and V by 2 bases; bases with no gene match: 9. In DNA, the CDR3 is TGTGCCAGCAGTGAACTGACGGGACAGGGCACGAATCAGCCCCAGCATTTT. Translation: CASSELTGQGTNQPQHF.

CDR3 in amino acids: CASSSRTGKYEQYF. CDR3 coding DNA: TGTGCCAGCAGTTCCCGGACAGGGAAGTACGAGCAGTACTTC. The chain carries TRBV28 and TRBJ2-7, with 8 bases that match TRBD1. This CDR3 has 14 amino acids. The germline gives CDR1 MDHEN, CDR2 SYDVKM. V lost 4 bases and J lost 4; bases outside the gene matches: 6.

CDR3 loop: CASIQGGSYNEQFF. The CDR3 DNA follows: TGTGCCAGTATCCAGGGGGGCTCCTACAATGAGCAGTTCTTC. This rearrangement joins TRBV19 to TRBJ2-1; perhaps TRBD1 as D (7 bases). The germline CDR1 and CDR2 sequences are LNHDA and SQIVND (reference sequence). Trimming left V 7 bases short and J 0 bases short, with 10 bases between. The CDR3 contains 14 residues.

V and J are TRBV5-5 and TRBJ1-3; D might be TRBD1 (5 bases). In germline, CDR1 is SGHKS, CDR2 YYEKEE (reference sequence). Trimming pared 4 bases from V and 5 bases from J, leaving 13 bases between. The CDR3 has 14 residues. CDR3 region: CASSGLGARNTIYF. In nucleotides, the CDR3 is TGTGCCAGCAGCGGACTAGGGGCAAGAAACACCATATATTTT.

The V and J genes are TRBV19 and TRBJ1-2, with D hard to call. The germline V and J ends were trimmed by 5 bases and 0 bases, with 16 bases remaining between them. Germline assignment: CDR1 LNHDA and CDR2 SQIVND (reference sequence). The CDR3 loop spans 16 amino acids. The DNA of the CDR3 is TGTGCCAGTAGTGCGCCACCTTGGCAAGCTAACTATGGCTACACCTTC. Encoded protein: CASSAPPWQANYGYTF.

Here the CDR3 reads CASRKHPTRDYGYTF. The CDR3 nucleotides read TGTGCCAGCAGAAAACACCCCACCAGGGATTATGGCTACACCTTC. The chain combines TRBV7-2 with TRBJ1-2; maybe TRBD1 (5 bases). This CDR3 is built from 15 residues. Trimming cost V 6 bases and J 5 bases, with 19 bases left between them. Germline-derived CDR1 and CDR2 are SGHTA and FQGNSA. The variable domain in full, with the rest retrieved from reference TRBV7-2 and TRBJ1-2, is GAGVSQSPSNKVTEKGKDVELRCDPISGHTALYWYRQSLGQGLEFLIYFQGNSAPDKSGLPSDRFSAERTGGSVSTLTIQRTQQEDSAVYLCASRKHPTRDYGYTFGSGTRLTVV.